This TCR beta chain was sequenced during a study of regulatory T cells in long-lasting Graves disease. As for the study in general: Freshly diagnosed Graves' patients had used antithyroid drugs for under 3 months. Regarding the study as a whole: Compared with new cases, persistent Graves' patients showed reduced TCR diversity. There were preferences for TRBV28, TRBJ1-2 and TRBJ2-5 in persistent disease.

CDR3 size: 13 residues. Trimming took off 4 bases at V and 7 bases at J, with 14 bases between the two ends. The germline gives CDR1 SNHLY, CDR2 FYNNEI. Both iRepertoire HTBI primers and Arm-PCR of CDR3 regions were used to build the TCR beta libraries. TCRdb re-analysed the multiplex PCR reads in MiXCR, keeping a single row per CDR3 protein. The sample has around 250,000 distinct CDR3 sequences; 20% to 25% are singletons. Only a few counts were recorded for this clonotype. The antigen is undetermined. The sample's time point: newly diagnosed GD, antithyroid drugs for less than 3 months. After RNA was extracted from PBMCs, the TCR library was made from it. American Thyroid Association guidelines were used to diagnose Graves' disease.

Source: peripheral blood mononuclear cells (PBMCs), taken at new diagnosis, from a patient treated with antithyroid drugs. The origin of this receptor is a female donor with Graves disease. The rearrangement links TRBV2 to TRBJ2-7; tentatively, D is TRBD2 (7 bases). Here the CDR3 DNA reads TGTGCCAGCAGTGCCCGGGGGGCCGGGGAGCAGTACTTC. Its translation: CASSARGAGEQYF. The variable domain in full, with the rest retrieved from reference TRBV2 and TRBJ2-7, is EPEVTQTPSHQVTQMGQEVILRCVPISNHLYFYWYRQILGQKVEFLVSFYNNEISEKSEIFDDQFSVERPDGSNFTLKIRSTKLEDSAMYFCASSARGAGEQYFGPGTRLTVT.